The 18 T cell receptor beta chains below were found in one sample sequenced in a study of Graves' ophthalmopathy and Graves' hyperthyroidism. Amplification of the TCR beta CDR3 regions used RNA transcripts (as template). RT-PCR in the first round used HTBI primers; a second-round multiplex PCR followed. From the multiplex PCR reads, TCRdb called clonotypes with MiXCR, one entry per CDR3 protein. The sample has about 550,000 distinct CDR3 sequences; approximately 37% are singletons. The source material was peripheral blood or thyroid tissue (not recorded which). The receptors here all came from an adult man with Graves' hyperthyroidism.

This clonotype was detected a few times. The chain links TRBV30 to TRBJ1-1; TRBD1 matches 8 bases. The CDR3 runs to 14 residues. The V gene end was trimmed by 4 bases and the J gene end by 1 base; junction bases not matched to a gene: 5. CDR1 is GTSNPN and CDR2 is SVGIG in the germline V gene (reference sequence). This CDR3 is CAWTTGQANTEAFF. The CDR3 nucleotides are TGTGCCTGGACAACGGGACAGGCGAACACTGAAGCTTTCTTT.

The rearrangement links TRBV20-1 to TRBJ2-7; D gene uncertain. Germline values: CDR1 DFQATT, CDR2 SNEGSKA (reference sequence). V gave up 0 bases and J gave up 6 bases, with 6 bases separating them. The CDR3 extends over 11 amino acids. CDR3 loop: CSARDSAEQYF. Written as DNA, the CDR3 is TGCAGTGCTAGAGATTCGGCCGAGCAGTACTTC.

The table lists this clonotype with many counts. The chain employs TRBV5-1 and TRBJ2-2; 9 positions match TRBD2. The germline CDR1 and CDR2 sequences are SGHRS and YFSETQ. The CDR3 has 14 residues. The junction had 4 bases not matched to a gene; V was cut back by 4 bases and J by 6 bases. CDR3: CASSPGLAAGELFF. In DNA form, the CDR3 reads TGCGCCAGCAGCCCGGGACTAGCCGCCGGGGAGCTGTTTTTT.

This clonotype was observed a handful of times. J is TRBJ2-7 and V is TRBV7-2; D is uncertain. V was trimmed by 5 bases and J by 4 bases, leaving 9 bases between them. The germline V gene has CDR1 SGHTA and CDR2 FQGNSA. The CDR3 loop spans 12 amino acids. CDR3 nucleotide sequence: TGTGCCAGCAGCCTGCTACGGTACGAGCAGTACTTC. It is translated as CASSLLRYEQYF.

This clonotype was detected many times. The rearrangement uses TRBV13 and TRBJ1-2; D is uncertain. This CDR3 has 14 amino acids. Germline V gives CDR1 PRHDT, CDR2 FYEKMQ (reference sequence). Trimming shortened V by 2 bases and J by 8 bases, and 15 bases separated the two germline ends. DNA for the CDR3: TGTGCCAGCAGCTTAACAGCATCACTTGAAGGCTACACCTTC. Translated: CASSLTASLEGYTF.

The rearrangement joins TRBV25-1 to TRBJ2-1, with a weak D call TRBD1 (6 bases). Germline V gives CDR1 MGHDK, CDR2 SYGVNS. With 8 bases removed from V and 6 bases from J, the gap between germline ends came to 20 bases. The CDR3 is 15 amino acids. DNA of the CDR3: TGTGCCAGCTCCGGGTACAGGGTTTCGGTCAATGAGCAGTTCTTC. It translates to CASSGYRVSVNEQFF.

The CDR3 sequence: CAWLNPNTEAFF. CDR3 DNA: TGTGCCTGGCTAAACCCGAACACTGAAGCTTTCTTT. The rearrangement joins TRBV30 to TRBJ1-1; no clear D. This CDR3 has 12 residues. Between the trimmed V and J ends, which lost 5 bases and 1 base, there was a span of 8 bases. CDR1 is GTSNPN, CDR2 SVGIG, per germline (reference sequence).

This clonotype was observed at least ten times. The rearrangement links TRBV7-3 to TRBJ1-5; tentatively, D is TRBD1 (5 bases). Germline CDR1 reads SGHTA; CDR2 reads FQGTGA. Trimming pared 4 bases from V and 2 bases from J, leaving 9 bases between. The length of the CDR3 is 14 residues. The CDR3 bases are TGTGCCAGCAGCTACCAGGGTGGCAATCAGCCCCAGCATTTT. Amino acid sequence: CASSYQGGNQPQHF.

Comments on this clonotype: A read error is possible here, since a much larger clone lies one base away. This chain connects TRBV20-1 to TRBJ1-2, with 8 bases that match TRBD1. Unmatched junction bases numbered 15, after V lost 6 bases and J lost 6 bases. This CDR3 region has 15 residues. Germline V gives CDR1 DFQATT, CDR2 SNEGSKA (reference sequence). The CDR3 spells CSANSIQGARNGYTF. As DNA, the CDR3 is TGCAGTGCCAATTCCATTCAGGGGGCTCGGAATGGCTACACCTTC.

The chain has TRBV7-9 and TRBJ2-5; TRBD2 matches at 9 bases. After removal of 3 bases from V and 11 bases from J, the junction contained 25 bases not matched to a gene. CDR1 is SEHNR, CDR2 FQNEAQ, per germline (reference sequence). The CDR3 has 19 amino acids. The CDR3 bases are TGTGCCAGCAGCTTCGTCAGGGGGTCTAGCGGGGCTTCCACAGATACGCAGTACTTC. It yields the protein CASSFVRGSSGASTDTQYF.

Turning to this clonotype: At one end, the junction sequence differs from germline, possibly due to a read error. The rearrangement links TRBV10-3 to TRBJ2-1; perhaps TRBD1 as D (5 bases). Germline V lookup: CDR1 ENHRY, CDR2 SYGVKD. This CDR3 comprises 12 residues. This CDR3 reads CASSSGWDEQFF. CDR3 sequence (DNA): TGTGCCAGCAGTTCAGGGTGGGATGAGCAGTTCTTC.

This clonotype was seen ten or more times. The genes are TRBV7-9 and TRBJ2-7; TRBD2 aligns across 13 bases. The germline V gene encodes CDR1 SEHNR and CDR2 FQNEAQ (reference sequence). Trimming cost V 5 bases and J 5 bases; bases outside gene matches: 6. This CDR3 is 15 amino acids long. CDR3 sequence reads: CASSRTSGRVHEQYF. The CDR3 nucleotides are TGTGCCAGCAGCCGGACTAGCGGGAGAGTCCACGAGCAGTACTTC.

Only a few counts were recorded for this clonotype. The chain couples TRBV6-1 to TRBJ2-7, with 8 bases aligning to TRBD1. The CDR3 runs 15 residues. The V gene's germline CDR1 is MNHNS and CDR2 SASEGT. Germline trimming cut 5 bases from V and 1 base from J; bases unmatched to any gene: 7. CDR3 coding DNA: TGTGCCAGCAGTTACAGGGGGGTGGAATCCTACGAGCAGTACTTC. As protein: CASSYRGVESYEQYF.

This chain connects TRBV7-6 to TRBJ2-1; D gene unclear. This CDR3 spans 12 amino acids. Trimming took off 1 base at V and 8 bases at J, with 6 bases between the two ends. Germline lookup yields CDR1 SGHVS and CDR2 FNYEAQ. This CDR3 is CASSLEPHEQFF. The DNA for the CDR3 is TGTGCCAGCAGCTTAGAACCCCATGAGCAGTTCTTC.

This chain uses TRBV6-6 with TRBJ2-2; D gene unclear. V lost 5 bases and J 4 bases, leaving 11 bases between the germline ends. There are 14 residues in the CDR3. Germline CDR1 MNHNY, CDR2 SVGAGI (reference sequence). The CDR3 region is CASSLWGITGELFF. In DNA form, the CDR3 reads TGTGCCAGCAGTCTATGGGGAATCACCGGGGAGCTGTTTTTT.

This clonotype came up many times. The rearrangement links TRBV20-1 to TRBJ2-5; D is ambiguous. This CDR3 has 13 residues. The V gene's germline CDR1 is DFQATT and CDR2 SNEGSKA (reference sequence). Trimming removed 3 bases at V and 2 bases at J, with 10 bases between. CDR3 residues: CSASSTIQETQYF. CDR3 in DNA: TGCAGTGCTAGTAGCACTATTCAAGAGACCCAGTACTTC.

V gene TRBV5-6 combines with J gene TRBJ1-1; the D gene is possibly TRBD1 (5 bases). Germline CDR1 SGHDT, CDR2 YYEEEE. Between the trimmed V and J ends, which lost 4 bases and 5 bases, there was a span of 15 bases. The CDR3 spans 14 residues. Here the CDR3 DNA reads TGTGCCAGCAGCGGTACTGCGGGGGTGACTGAAGCTTTCTTT. Its protein is CASSGTAGVTEAFF.

On this clonotype itself: This may be a read error: a much more frequent sequence differs by one nucleotide. V is TRBV29-1 and J is TRBJ1-1; D not resolved. This CDR3 is 11 amino acids long. Per the germline V gene, CDR1 is SQVTM and CDR2 is ANQGSEA. CDR3 sequence reads: CSVRRNTAAFF. In DNA form, the CDR3 reads TGCAGCGTACGTAGGAACACTGCAGCTTTCTTT.